This T cell receptor (beta chain) came from a study of CD8 T cells in ankylosing spondylitis. Overall study results and limits: Blood of patients with ankylosing spondylitis appeared to be characterized by a TCR beta motif of eight highly homologous variants.

TCRdb recomputed calls from the 5' RACE reads with MiXCR, one row per CDR3 protein. Of 150,000 to 200,000 distinct CDR3 sequences listed, about 9.9% are singletons. Ten or more counts support this clonotype. Its target is not known. Trimming took 0 bases from V and 2 from J; bases not matched to a gene: 4. From germline, CDR1 is SQVTM and CDR2 ANQGSEA. The CDR3 runs 15 residues. Sequencing used blood, either unsorted or a sorted T cell fraction (not recorded which). The rearrangement links TRBV29-1 to TRBJ2-7; 10 positions match TRBD2. The sequence was collected from a male donor with ankylosing spondylitis or in good health (not recorded which). The CDR3 DNA reads TGCAGCGTTGAAGATAGGCTAGCGGGGGCCTACGAGCAGTACTTC. Protein product: CSVEDRLAGAYEQYF.